In its sample, the clone carrying this TCR beta chain was seen a few times. Its antigen is undetermined. Preparing the TCRbeta library involved the use of unique molecular identifiers. TCRdb itself ran the PCR reads through MiXCR, one entry per CDR3 protein. The table lists about 590,000 distinct CDR3 sequences, 10% to 15% of them singletons. The data derive from a study of T-cell reconstitution after alpha-beta-depleted transplantation in children. Findings and caveats of the study: Several hundred expanded graft clones reportedly supplied alpha-beta T cells about two months after transplant.

This clonotype was sampled from a male patient younger than 18 who had a stem cell transplant for acute myeloid leukemia, so the T cells may come from the graft donor. The sequencing used PBMCs, mostly from graft donor cells, collected 360 days after TCRalphabeta/CD19-depleted stem cell transplant.

CDR3 residues: CASSEGLAGVSEQYF. CDR3 DNA sequence: TGTGCCAGCAGCGAAGGACTAGCGGGAGTATCCGAGCAGTACTTC. This chain joins TRBV11-3 and TRBJ2-7; TRBD2 aligns across 13 bases. V trimming: 5 bases; J trimming: 6 bases; junction bases outside the gene matches: 7. This CDR3 comprises 15 residues. Germline-derived CDR1 and CDR2 are SGHNT and YENEEA.